This entry lists 25 T cell receptor beta chains sequenced from one sample in a study of blood T cell repertoires in COVID-19. Clones were read by immunoSEQ multiplex PCR, and TCRdb kept only the in-frame ones, dropping some. This sample yields approximately 450,000 clones, of which approximately 90% are seen a single time; over 1.5% belongs to the top ten. Specimen: PBMCs or T cells enriched from blood (not recorded which). The receptors originated from a woman between 18 and 30 years old with acute COVID-19.

This chain links TRBV5-6 with TRBJ2-7, with 8 bases aligning to TRBD1. V gave up 4 bases and J gave up 0 bases; unmatched junction bases: 3. Germline CDR1 is SGHDT and CDR2 is YYEEEE. CDR3 size: 14 residues. The CDR3 sequence: CASSRQGLSYEQYF. CDR3 DNA: TGTGCCAGCAGCCGACAGGGGCTCTCCTACGAGCAGTACTTC.

The genes are TRBV27 and TRBJ1-5; D not certain. The CDR3 is 14 residues long. V lost 3 bases and J 3 bases, leaving 9 bases between the germline ends. CDR1 and CDR2 (germline): MNHEY, SMNVEV (reference sequence). The CDR3 sequence is CASSFGQTNQPQHF. The CDR3 DNA reads TGTGCCAGCAGTTTTGGGCAGACCAATCAGCCCCAGCATTTT.

This chain uses TRBV5-6 with TRBJ1-2; 7 nucleotides match TRBD1. V lost 4 bases, J lost 7 bases, and 19 bases stayed unmatched. The CDR3 is 17 amino acids. The germline V gene encodes CDR1 SGHDT and CDR2 YYEEEE. CDR3 nucleotide sequence: TGTGCCAGCAGCACCCGACAGGGCGCTTTCGGCGTTGGTGGCTACACCTTC. Translation: CASSTRQGAFGVGGYTF. Filled out from reference TRBV5-6 and TRBJ1-2, the complete variable domain reads DAGVTQSPTHLIKTRGQQVTLRCSPKSGHDTVSWYQQALGQGPQFIFQYYEEEERQRGNFPDRFSGHQFPNYSSELNVNALLLGDSALYLCASSTRQGAFGVGGYTFGSGTRLTVV.

The rearrangement links TRBV7-3 to TRBJ2-3, with 8 bases that match TRBD2. The germline V gene has CDR1 SGHTA and CDR2 FQGTGA. V lost 2 bases and J lost 6; bases outside the gene matches: 4. CDR3 length equals 14 residues. The DNA of the CDR3 is TGTGCCAGCAGCTTATCGGCTAGCGGGGATACGCAGTATTTT. Amino acids: CASSLSASGDTQYF.

This clone was found once. This chain joins TRBV5-4 and TRBJ2-2, with D maybe TRBD1 (6 bases). V lost 0 bases and J 3 bases, leaving 12 bases between the germline ends. Looked up from germline, CDR1 is SGHNT and CDR2 is YYREEE (reference sequence). CDR3 size: 16 residues. CDR3 sequence reads: CASSLDPGAHTGELFF. The CDR3 bases are TGTGCCAGCAGCTTGGATCCAGGGGCGCACACCGGGGAGCTGTTTTTT.

There are a few counts of this clone. The V call is TRBV27, the J call TRBJ1-3; D is unclear. Trimming stripped 7 bases from V and 3 bases from J, with 10 bases between. The CDR3 loop spans 13 amino acids. Looked up from germline, CDR1 is MNHEY and CDR2 is SMNVEV (reference sequence). The CDR3 sequence is CASKAPFGNTIYF. CDR3 coding DNA: TGTGCCAGCAAAGCTCCGTTTGGAAACACCATATATTTT.

This clone occurred a few times. The chain links TRBV10-3 to TRBJ2-7; D perhaps matches TRBD2 (5 bases). Germline assignment: CDR1 ENHRY and CDR2 SYGVKD. The CDR3 is 15 residues long. Trimming removed 0 bases from V and 6 bases from J, with 15 bases in between. For the CDR3, the DNA is TGTGCCATCAGTGAGTCGCTCGGACTGGTTAGCGAGCAGTACTTC. Its protein is CAISESLGLVSEQYF.

The chain is built from TRBV9 and TRBJ2-1, with 8 bases aligning to TRBD1. The CDR3 length is 14 residues. V was clipped by 4 bases and J by 8 bases; unmatched bases: 8. Looked up from germline, CDR1 is SGDLS and CDR2 is YYNGEE. CDR3 sequence (DNA): TGTGCCAGCAGCCCACGGACAGGGATGGATGAGCAGTTCTTC. Its translation: CASSPRTGMDEQFF.

The CDR3 loop reads CASSLERGGSYNEQFF. The DNA for the CDR3 is TGTGCCAGCAGCTTAGAGCGGGGGGGCTCCTACAATGAGCAGTTCTTC. The chain combines TRBV11-2 with TRBJ2-1, with 9 bases that match TRBD2. From germline, CDR1 is SGHAT and CDR2 FQNNGV. V shed 0 bases, J shed 0 bases, and the junction held 0 bases outside the gene matches. This CDR3 has 16 residues. Complete variable domain (other parts from reference TRBV11-2 and TRBJ2-1): EAGVAQSPRYKIIEKRQSVAFWCNPISGHATLYWYQQILGQGPKLLIQFQNNGVVDDSQLPKDRFSAERLKGVDSTLKIQPAKLEDSAVYLCASSLERGGSYNEQFFGPGTRLTVL.

The V and J genes are TRBV5-1 and TRBJ2-1; tentatively, D is TRBD1 (7 bases). The V gene lost 0 bases and the J gene lost 9 bases, with 16 bases spanning the gap. The germline V gene has CDR1 SGHRS and CDR2 YFSETQ. The CDR3 sequence is 15 residues long. Written as DNA, the CDR3 is TGCGCCAGCAGCTTGGTGGAGGGGGCTGACACTGAGCAGTTCTTC. It translates to CASSLVEGADTEQFF.

The chain is built from TRBV11-3 and TRBJ1-2; 11 bases fit TRBD1. CDR3 length: 14 residues. V lost 11 bases, J lost 5 bases, and 10 bases stayed unmatched. CDR1 is SGHNT and CDR2 is YENEEA in the germline V gene. As DNA, the CDR3 is TGTGCCGAACCGGGACAGGGGGGCCATTATGGCTACACCTTC. This translates into CAEPGQGGHYGYTF. Using reference TRBV11-3 and TRBJ1-2 for the parts outside the CDR3, the full variable domain is EAGVVQSPRYKIIEKKQPVAFWCNPISGHNTLYWYLQNLGQGPELLIRYENEEAVDDSQLPKDRFSAERLKGVDSTLKIQPAELGDSAVYLCAEPGQGGHYGYTFGSGTRLTVV.

The chain is built from TRBV2 and TRBJ2-1, with D possibly matching TRBD2 (5 bases). CDR1 is SNHLY and CDR2 is FYNNEI in the germline V gene. V was pared by 2 bases and J by 5 bases, with 10 bases between. This CDR3 is built from 14 residues. CDR3 region: CASSERAGNNEQFF. The CDR3, as DNA: TGTGCCAGCAGTGAACGGGCCGGGAACAATGAGCAGTTCTTC.

The sample holds a few counts of this clone. This sequence joins TRBV28 and TRBJ1-3; 7 nucleotides line up with TRBD1. V lost 2 bases to trimming and J lost 1 base; unmatched junction nucleotides: 2. Germline loops: CDR1 MDHEN, CDR2 SYDVKM. The length of the CDR3 is 15 residues. CDR3 protein: CASSLGGQSGNTIYF. The CDR3 DNA sequence: TGTGCCAGCAGTTTAGGGGGACAGTCTGGAAACACCATATATTTT.

This chain links TRBV5-1 with TRBJ2-6; D call uncertain. Germline loops: CDR1 SGHRS, CDR2 YFSETQ. V lost 0 bases to trimming and J lost 4 bases, with 8 bases between them. The CDR3 totals 15 residues. CDR3 in DNA: TGCGCCAGCAGCTTGGCCTTCCAGGGGGCCAACGTCCTGACTTTC. It codes for CASSLAFQGANVLTF.

This clone has just one count. CDR3 amino acids: CASSVGGLGNSPLHF. In DNA form, the CDR3 reads TGTGCCAGCAGCGTAGGAGGGCTGGGTAATTCACCCCTCCACTTT. The chain links TRBV9 to TRBJ1-6; D not certain. Looked up from germline, CDR1 is SGDLS and CDR2 is YYNGEE. Trimming stripped 0 bases from V and 6 bases from J, with 10 bases between. The CDR3 covers 15 residues.

The J gene is TRBJ2-1, the V gene TRBV5-4; 9 bases match TRBD2. J lost 8 bases, V lost 3 bases, and 9 bases had no gene match. There are 15 residues in the CDR3. The germline V gene has CDR1 SGHNT and CDR2 YYREEE (reference sequence). CDR3 DNA sequence: TGTGCCAGCAGCTCCTCTAGCGGGAAGTGGGATGAGCAGTTCTTC. Amino acids: CASSSSSGKWDEQFF. The full variable domain, rest sourced from reference TRBV5-4 and TRBJ2-1, is ETGVTQSPTHLIKTRGQQVTLRCSSQSGHNTVSWYQQALGQGPQFIFQYYREEENGRGNFPPRFSGLQFPNYSSELNVNALELDDSALYLCASSSSSGKWDEQFFGPGTRLTVL.

This clone was recorded a few times. The J gene is TRBJ1-5, the V gene TRBV28; D ambiguous. This CDR3 contains 12 residues. V lost 6 bases, J lost 5 bases, and 8 bases lay in between. The germline gives CDR1 MDHEN, CDR2 SYDVKM. CDR3 loop: CASRIQDQPQHF. The CDR3 DNA is TGTGCCAGCAGGATCCAGGATCAGCCCCAGCATTTT.

The V and J genes are TRBV5-6 and TRBJ1-6, with 7 bases aligning to TRBD1. CDR1 is SGHDT, CDR2 YYEEEE, per germline. Germline trimming cut 2 bases from V and 10 bases from J; bases unmatched to any gene: 6. The CDR3 totals 14 residues. The CDR3 DNA reads as TGTGCCAGCAGCTTTTTCCAGGGGGTATCACCCCTCCACTTT. Translation: CASSFFQGVSPLHF.

Written as DNA, the CDR3 is TGTGCCAGCAGAGGAGCGGGGGGGCTCTACAATGAGCAGTTCTTC. It specifies CASRGAGGLYNEQFF. The chain has TRBV5-4 and TRBJ2-1, with 10 nucleotides matching TRBD2. Germline V gene sequence: CDR1 SGHNT, CDR2 YYREEE (reference sequence). The CDR3 loop spans 15 amino acids. V shed 5 bases and J 3 bases; nucleotides not matched to a gene: 5.

The V and J genes are TRBV18 and TRBJ2-7, with TRBD2 as a possible D gene (6 bases). Trimming stripped 8 bases from V and 7 bases from J, with 18 bases between. The CDR3 length is 13 residues. Germline V gene sequence: CDR1 KGHSH, CDR2 LQKENI. CDR3 protein: CASLRDLREEQYF. The CDR3 coding sequence is TGTGCCAGCCTCCGGGACCTCCGGGAGGAGCAGTACTTC.

J is TRBJ1-2 and V is TRBV5-8; 7 nucleotides line up with TRBD1. After removal of 4 bases from V and 4 bases from J, the junction contained 7 bases not matched to a gene. The CDR3 is 14 amino acids. Germline assignment: CDR1 SGHTS and CDR2 YDEGEE. DNA of the CDR3: TGTGCCAGCAGCCCCGACAGGGAGATCTATGGCTACACCTTC. This translates into CASSPDREIYGYTF.

V gene TRBV30 combines with J gene TRBJ2-1; no clear D. The CDR3 has 13 amino acids. V lost 1 base, J lost 1 base, and 5 bases lay in between. The germline V gene has CDR1 GTSNPN and CDR2 SVGIG (reference sequence). The CDR3 here is CAWSGLSYNEQFF. In DNA form, the CDR3 reads TGTGCCTGGAGTGGACTTTCCTACAATGAGCAGTTCTTC.

This chain joins TRBV5-8 and TRBJ2-3, with TRBD1 matching 7 bases. J gave up 4 bases and V 1 base, and 3 bases lay outside the gene matches. The CDR3 runs 14 residues. Germline V lookup: CDR1 SGHTS, CDR2 YDEGEE. The CDR3 DNA reads TGTGCCAGCAGCTTGTTCAGGGGGTCAGATACGCAGTATTTT. Protein product: CASSLFRGSDTQYF.

This clone occurred once. This chain connects TRBV19 to TRBJ1-1; D not certain. The V gene's germline CDR1 is LNHDA and CDR2 SQIVND (reference sequence). Trimming cost V 7 bases and J 1 base, with 13 bases left between them. This CDR3 is built from 14 residues. The CDR3: CASTGVTTNTEAFF. As DNA, the CDR3 is TGTGCCAGTACCGGGGTCACCACGAACACTGAAGCTTTCTTT.

This chain joins TRBV6-5 and TRBJ2-7; no definite D call. Looked up from germline, CDR1 is MNHEY and CDR2 is SVGAGI. The V end lost 6 bases, the J end lost 6 bases, and 9 bases lay between the germline ends. The CDR3 is 11 amino acids. The CDR3 bases are TGTGCCAGCAGCCCCGGCGGCGAGCAGTACTTC. Amino acid sequence: CASSPGGEQYF.